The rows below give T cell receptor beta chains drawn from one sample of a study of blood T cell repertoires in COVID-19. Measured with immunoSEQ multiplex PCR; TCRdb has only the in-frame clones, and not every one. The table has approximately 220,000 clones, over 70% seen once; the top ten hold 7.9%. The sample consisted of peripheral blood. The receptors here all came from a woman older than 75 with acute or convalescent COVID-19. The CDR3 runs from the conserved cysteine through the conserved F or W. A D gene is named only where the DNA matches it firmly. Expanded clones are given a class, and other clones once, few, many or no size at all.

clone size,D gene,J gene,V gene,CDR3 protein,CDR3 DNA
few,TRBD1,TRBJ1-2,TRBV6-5,CASSSQGARGYTF,TGTGCCAGCAGTTCACAGGGGGCGCGGGGCTACACCTTC
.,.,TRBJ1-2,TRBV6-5,CASSSSNGGSYGYTF,TGTGCCAGCAGCTCTTCAAATGGGGGGAGCTATGGCTACACCTTC
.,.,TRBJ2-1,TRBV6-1,CASSEVRGTYNEQFF,TGTGCCAGCAGTGAAGTTCGGGGAACCTACAATGAGCAGTTCTTC
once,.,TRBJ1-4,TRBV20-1,CSASLGGEKLFF,TGCAGTGCTAGTCTGGGAGGTGAAAAACTGTTTTTT
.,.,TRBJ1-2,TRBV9,CASSKTRQETGYTF,TGTGCCAGCAGCAAAACCCGACAGGAAACAGGCTACACCTTC
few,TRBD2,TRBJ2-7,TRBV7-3,CASSRDGREGQEQYF,TGTGCCAGCAGCCGGGACGGCAGGGAGGGCCAGGAGCAGTACTTC
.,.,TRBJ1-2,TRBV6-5,CASSYSGGSRGYTF,TGTGCCAGCAGTTACTCGGGGGGTTCCAGAGGCTACACCTTC
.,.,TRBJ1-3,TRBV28,CASSFSGKRENTIYF,TGTGCCAGCAGTTTTAGCGGGAAAAGGGAAAACACCATATATTTT
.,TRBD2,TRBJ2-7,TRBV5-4,CASSTGTSGRAYEQYF,TGTGCCAGCAGCACTGGGACTAGCGGGAGGGCCTACGAGCAGTACTTC
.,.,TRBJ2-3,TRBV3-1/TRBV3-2,CASSQLYTQYF,TGTGCCAGCAGCCAACTATATACGCAGTATTTT
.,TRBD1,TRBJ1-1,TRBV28,CASSLTGVLNTEAFF,TGTGCCAGCAGTCTCACAGGGGTACTGAACACTGAAGCTTTCTTT
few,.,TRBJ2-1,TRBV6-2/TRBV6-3,CASSPFTTASPWNEQFF,TGTGCCAGCAGCCCCTTTACTACCGCAAGCCCCTGGAATGAGCAGTTCTTC
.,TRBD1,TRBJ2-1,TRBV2,CASQGAQTYSEQFF,TGTGCCAGTCAGGGGGCGCAGACCTACAGTGAGCAGTTCTTC
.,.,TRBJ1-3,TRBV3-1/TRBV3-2,CASSQFMDAGISGNTIYF,TGTGCCAGCAGCCAATTCATGGATGCGGGCATTTCTGGAAACACCATATATTTT
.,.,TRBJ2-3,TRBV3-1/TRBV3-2,CASSQDLTSLADTQYF,TGTGCCAGCAGCCAAGACCTCACTAGCTTGGCAGATACGCAGTATTTT
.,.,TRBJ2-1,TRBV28,CASSQFSGEQFF,TGTGCCAGCAGTCAATTCTCGGGTGAGCAGTTCTTC
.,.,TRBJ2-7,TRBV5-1,CASSLEPISPGASYEQYF,TGCGCCAGCAGCTTGGAACCAATTAGCCCTGGGGCTTCCTACGAGCAGTACTTC
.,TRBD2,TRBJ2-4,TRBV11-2,CARLSLWEGQSPAKNIQYF,TGTGCCAGACTATCCCTATGGGAGGGCCAGTCCCCAGCCAAAAACATTCAGTACTTC
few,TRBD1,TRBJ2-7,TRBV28,CASSRDRSEQYF,TGTGCCAGCAGTCGGGACAGGAGTGAGCAGTACTTC
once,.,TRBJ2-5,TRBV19,CASSIVAGEETQYF,TGTGCCAGTAGTATAGTGGCAGGGGAAGAGACCCAGTACTTC
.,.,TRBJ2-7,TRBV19,CASRGADYEQYF,TGTGCCAGTCGAGGAGCAGACTACGAGCAGTACTTC
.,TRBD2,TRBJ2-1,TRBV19,CASSSGGLGNEQFF,TGTGCCAGTAGTAGCGGGGGTTTGGGGAATGAGCAGTTCTTC
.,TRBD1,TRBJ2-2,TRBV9,CASSAGQGNTGELFF,TGTGCCAGCAGCGCTGGACAGGGTAACACCGGGGAGCTGTTTTTT
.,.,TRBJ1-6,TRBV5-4,CASSPGGAGTNSPLHF,TGTGCCAGCAGCCCCGGAGGGGCAGGGACTAATTCACCCCTCCACTTT
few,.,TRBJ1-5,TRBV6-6,CASSRGGEGEPQHF,TGTGCCAGCAGTCGGGGGGGAGAGGGAGAGCCCCAGCATTTT
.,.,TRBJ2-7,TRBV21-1,CASGRVGTATSYEQYF,TGTGCCAGTGGGAGGGTTGGCACAGCGACTTCCTACGAGCAGTACTTC
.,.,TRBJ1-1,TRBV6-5,CASSWQANTEAFF,TGTGCCAGCAGTTGGCAGGCGAACACTGAAGCTTTCTTT
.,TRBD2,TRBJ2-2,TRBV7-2,CASSLLAGGTGELFF,TGTGCCAGCAGCTTATTGGCGGGGGGGACCGGGGAGCTGTTTTTT
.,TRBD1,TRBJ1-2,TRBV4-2,CASSQATGDGYTF,TGTGCCAGCAGCCAAGCGACAGGGGATGGCTACACCTTC
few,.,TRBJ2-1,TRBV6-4,CASSAARTDSYNEQFF,TGTGCCAGCAGTGCGGCAAGGACAGACTCCTACAATGAGCAGTTCTTC
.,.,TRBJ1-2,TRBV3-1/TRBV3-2,CASSPNLQVRYGYTF,TGTGCCAGCAGCCCGAACTTACAGGTCCGGTATGGCTACACCTTC
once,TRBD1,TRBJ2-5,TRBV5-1,CASSQGQGRRETQYF,TGCGCCAGCAGCCAAGGACAGGGTAGGAGGGAGACCCAGTACTTC
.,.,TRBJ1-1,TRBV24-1,CATSDRRLTEAFF,TGTGCCACCAGTGACAGGCGTCTCACTGAAGCTTTCTTT
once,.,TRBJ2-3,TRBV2,CASSEAGLGELQGYF,TGTGCCAGCAGTGAAGCGGGTTTAGGAGAGCTCCAGGGGTATTTT
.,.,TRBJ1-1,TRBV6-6,CASILRRDTEAFF,TGTGCCAGCATTTTACGGAGGGACACTGAAGCTTTCTTT
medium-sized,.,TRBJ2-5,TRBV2,CASSGTEDLKETQYF,TGTGCCAGCAGTGGAACAGAAGACCTGAAAGAGACCCAGTACTTC
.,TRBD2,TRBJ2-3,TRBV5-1,CASSLAPGLAGTDTQYF,TGCGCCAGCAGCTTGGCCCCAGGACTAGCGGGGACGGATACGCAGTATTTT
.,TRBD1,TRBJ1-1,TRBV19,CASSSMDRGNTEAFF,TGTGCCAGTAGTTCCATGGACAGGGGGAACACTGAAGCTTTCTTT
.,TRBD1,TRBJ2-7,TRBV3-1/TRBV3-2,CASSPGTGAYEQYF,TGTGCCAGCAGCCCCGGGACAGGGGCCTACGAGCAGTACTTC
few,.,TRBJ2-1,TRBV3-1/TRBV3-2,CASSSNNEQFF,TGTGCCAGCAGCTCCAACAATGAGCAGTTCTTC
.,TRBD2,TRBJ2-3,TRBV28,CASSTRLAEVTDTQYF,TGTGCCAGCAGTACGAGACTAGCGGAGGTCACAGATACGCAGTATTTT
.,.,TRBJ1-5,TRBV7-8,CASSEQGYGNQPQHF,TGTGCCAGCAGCGAACAGGGATATGGCAATCAGCCCCAGCATTTT
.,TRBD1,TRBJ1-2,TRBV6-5,CASRLQGAPRGYTF,TGTGCCAGCAGGCTTCAGGGGGCGCCTCGGGGCTACACCTTC
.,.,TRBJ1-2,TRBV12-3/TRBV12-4,CASRELDSGYTF,TGTGCCAGCAGGGAATTGGACAGTGGCTACACCTTC
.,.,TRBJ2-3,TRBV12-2,CANSGSTTDTQYF,TGTGCCAATAGCGGGAGTACGACAGATACGCAGTATTTT
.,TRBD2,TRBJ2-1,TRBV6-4,CASSDSFVERGYNEQFF,TGTGCCAGCAGTGACTCTTTTGTCGAGCGGGGATACAATGAGCAGTTCTTC
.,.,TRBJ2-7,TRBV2,CASTPGVYEQYF,TGTGCCAGCACCCCGGGGGTCTACGAGCAGTACTTC
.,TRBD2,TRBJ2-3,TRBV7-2,CASSLNSGRASSTQYF,TGTGCCAGCAGCTTGAATAGCGGGAGGGCCTCCTCTACGCAGTATTTT
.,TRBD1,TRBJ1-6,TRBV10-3,CAISVWDRGDSPLHF,TGTGCCATCAGTGTTTGGGACAGGGGTGATTCACCCCTCCACTTT
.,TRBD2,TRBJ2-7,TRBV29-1,CSGAKASGSYEQYF,TGCAGCGGTGCCAAAGCTAGCGGCTCCTACGAGCAGTACTTC
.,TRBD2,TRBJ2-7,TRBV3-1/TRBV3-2,CASSLGLAGARYEQYF,TGTGCCAGCAGCCTGGGACTAGCGGGGGCGCGCTACGAGCAGTACTTC